Below are 32 T cell receptor beta chains sequenced from a single sample in a study of technical replicates of blood from several donors. Data came from immunoSEQ multiplex PCR; TCRdb stores just in-frame clones and leaves some out. This table has roughly 80,000 clones, more than 85% appearing once. The sequenced sample consisted of T cells isolated from PBMCs. Receptors originate from a human donor in good health.

This clone has a single count. The gene calls are TRBV7-8 and TRBJ2-2; D not resolved. V was clipped by 3 bases and J by 0 bases, with 5 bases between them. This CDR3 spans 14 amino acids. CDR1 is SGHVS, CDR2 FQNEAQ, per germline. CDR3 nucleotides: TGTGCCAGCAGCTTCTACCCGAACACCGGGGAGCTGTTTTTT. Protein sequence: CASSFYPNTGELFF.

The V gene is TRBV21-1, the J gene TRBJ2-7; the table's D call TRBD1 went unverified against the DNA. TRBV21-1 is noted as a pseudogene. There are 13 residues in the CDR3. CDR3 region: CALNDRLPYEQYF. The CDR3 DNA sequence: TGTGCCCTCAATGACAGGTTACCCTACGAGCAGTACTTC.

The chain combines TRBV4-1 with TRBJ1-2; D gene ambiguous. CDR1 is MGHRA and CDR2 is YSYEKL in the germline V gene. The V and J ends lost 1 base and 5 bases respectively, with 17 bases between them. The CDR3 is 16 residues long. In nucleotides, the CDR3 is TGCGCCAGCAGCCAAGGAGGGATGGGAAAGGAATATGGCTACACCTTC. The encoded protein is CASSQGGMGKEYGYTF.

V usage is TRBV28 and J usage is TRBJ2-1; TRBD1 might be the D (5 bases). The V end lost 4 bases, the J end lost 0 bases, and 13 bases lay between the germline ends. Germline values: CDR1 MDHEN, CDR2 SYDVKM. The CDR3 consists of 16 residues. The CDR3 DNA sequence: TGTGCCAGCAGTTCCCCCTGGGGCAGCTCCTACAATGAGCAGTTCTTC. Amino acid sequence: CASSSPWGSSYNEQFF. Using reference TRBV28 and TRBJ2-1 for the parts outside the CDR3, the full variable domain is DVKVTQSSRYLVKRTGEKVFLECVQDMDHENMFWYRQDPGLGLRLIYFSYDVKMKEKGDIPEGYSVSREKKERFSLILESASTNQTSMYLCASSSPWGSSYNEQFFGPGTRLTVL.

This clone was counted a single time. The chain has TRBV4-1 and TRBJ2-6, with D possibly matching TRBD2 (7 bases). The CDR3 totals 19 residues. V gave up 4 bases and J gave up 0 bases, with 19 bases separating them. The germline gives CDR1 MGHRA, CDR2 YSYEKL. The CDR3 DNA reads TGCGCCAGCAGCCCGCAGCTTCGGGGGGCGAGCTCTGGGGCCAACGTCCTGACTTTC. Amino acids: CASSPQLRGASSGANVLTF.

This clone was found once. This chain connects TRBV6-5 to TRBJ1-3; D remains ambiguous. V dropped 0 bases and J dropped 4 bases, with 7 bases sitting between them. The CDR3 runs 14 residues. The germline V gene has CDR1 MNHEY and CDR2 SVGAGI. The chain's CDR3 is CASSYSGSGNTIYF. CDR3 nucleotides: TGTGCCAGCAGTTACTCGGGCAGCGGAAACACCATATATTTT.

The J gene is TRBJ2-1, the V gene TRBV7-3, with 11 bases fitting TRBD2. From germline, CDR1 is SGHTA and CDR2 FQGTGA. V shed 3 bases and J 5 bases; nucleotides not matched to a gene: 9. The length of the CDR3 is 17 residues. CDR3 nucleotide sequence: TGTGCCAGCAGCTTGGGGCTAGCGGGAGGTCCAAACAATGAGCAGTTCTTC. This encodes CASSLGLAGGPNNEQFF.

The chain has TRBV27 and TRBJ1-2; 8 bases agree with TRBD1. CDR1 and CDR2 from the germline V gene are MNHEY and SMNVEV (reference sequence). Trimming took 7 bases from V and 5 from J; bases not matched to a gene: 18. CDR3 size: 17 residues. CDR3 coding DNA: TGTGCCAGCACCCCCATCGGGACAGGCTATCTTGGGTATGGCTACACCTTC. Protein: CASTPIGTGYLGYGYTF.

V and J are TRBV6-5 and TRBJ1-1, with no clear D. Germline V gene data show CDR1 as MNHEY and CDR2 as SVGAGI. This CDR3 spans 15 amino acids. V lost 2 bases and J lost 0, with 10 bases in between. CDR3 residues: CASSYSDVVNTEAFF. Here the CDR3 DNA reads TGTGCCAGCAGTTACAGCGACGTAGTGAACACTGAAGCTTTCTTT.

This clone has a handful of counts. The chain links TRBV11-3 to TRBJ2-1, with 7 bases that match TRBD1. J lost 9 bases, V lost 2 bases, and 4 bases had no gene match. Germline V gene lookup returns CDR1 SGHNT and CDR2 YENEEA. The CDR3 totals 13 residues. CDR3 sequence: CASSLQGETEQFF. CDR3 bases: TGTGCCAGCAGCTTACAGGGGGAGACTGAGCAGTTCTTC.

The chain recombines TRBV6-5 with TRBJ1-1; 11 nucleotides align to TRBD1. Trimming took 6 bases from V and 10 from J; bases not matched to a gene: 13. Per the germline V gene, CDR1 is MNHEY and CDR2 is SVGAGI. This CDR3 contains 15 residues. The chain's CDR3 is CASRGQGAPEFGAFF. The CDR3 region has the DNA TGTGCCAGCAGAGGACAGGGGGCGCCGGAATTTGGAGCTTTCTTT.

This clone turned up a few times. The chain carries TRBV2 and TRBJ2-5; 14 bases line up with TRBD2. CDR1 is SNHLY, CDR2 FYNNEI, per germline. This CDR3 comprises 15 residues. V dropped 3 bases and J dropped 4; count of bases not matched to a gene: 1. The CDR3: CASSDGLAGGETQYF. DNA of the CDR3: TGTGCCAGCAGTGACGGACTAGCGGGAGGAGAGACCCAGTACTTC.

The chain couples TRBV9 to TRBJ1-3, with D maybe TRBD1 (5 bases). There are 14 residues in the CDR3. Looked up from germline, CDR1 is SGDLS and CDR2 is YYNGEE. Trimming removed 0 bases at V and 2 bases at J, with 6 bases between. Written as DNA, the CDR3 is TGTGCCAGCAGCGTAGCAGGGACTGGAAACACCATATATTTT. The encoded protein is CASSVAGTGNTIYF.

The rearrangement uses TRBV7-2 and TRBJ1-5; TRBD1 matches 11 bases. Germline CDR1 SGHTA, CDR2 FQGNSA. The CDR3 is made up of 16 amino acids. J was trimmed by 4 bases and V by 5 bases; bases with no gene match: 7. The CDR3 spells CASSPAGTGGNQPQHF. The CDR3, as DNA: TGTGCCAGCAGCCCGGCGGGGACAGGGGGTAATCAGCCCCAGCATTTT.

The chain recombines TRBV5-8 with TRBJ2-7; 7 bases are a match to TRBD1. Germline CDR1 SGHTS, CDR2 YDEGEE. The CDR3 has 14 residues. Losses at the gene ends were 2 bases for V and 4 bases for J; bases not matched to a gene: 6. Written as DNA, the CDR3 is TGTGCCAGCAGCTTAGAGGGGGCGATTTACGAGCAGTACTTC. The encoded protein is CASSLEGAIYEQYF.

The V call is TRBV7-2, the J call TRBJ1-4; TRBD1 agrees at 7 bases. Unmatched junction bases numbered 9, after V lost 4 bases and J lost 7 bases. This CDR3 is 15 amino acids long. Germline CDR1 SGHTA, CDR2 FQGNSA. The CDR3 DNA sequence: TGTGCCAGCAGCTCCCAACAGGGGAAGAGTGAAAAACTGTTTTTT. Translated: CASSSQQGKSEKLFF.

This chain links TRBV21-1 with TRBJ1-1; the D call in the table, TRBD1, was not verified against the DNA. TRBV21-1 is annotated as a pseudogene. The CDR3 is made up of 17 amino acids. The CDR3 region has the DNA TGTGCCAGCAGCCCCCCGCAGGTCAGAGTCATGAACACTGAAGCTTTCTTT. Translation gives CASSPPQVRVMNTEAFF.

This chain uses TRBV5-6 with TRBJ2-2, with D unclear. Per germline, CDR1 SGHDT and CDR2 YYEEEE. The CDR3 is 15 amino acids. V was pared by 2 bases and J by 0 bases, with 8 bases between. DNA of the CDR3: TGTGCCAGCAGCTTCGGCAGGTCGAACACCGGGGAGCTGTTTTTT. This translates into CASSFGRSNTGELFF.

This clone appeared once. The V call is TRBV5-5, the J call TRBJ1-5; D is unresolved. The CDR3 totals 16 residues. Trimming took off 3 bases at V and 6 bases at J, with 19 bases between the two ends. Germline V CDR1 and CDR2: SGHKS, YYEKEE (reference sequence). The CDR3, as DNA: TGTGCCAGCAGCTGGAGCTACGTGGCAGTAGGTCAGCCCCAGCATTTT. Protein: CASSWSYVAVGQPQHF.

The V and J genes are TRBV7-8 and TRBJ2-4; TRBD1 aligns across 12 bases. Germline CDR1 reads SGHVS; CDR2 reads FQNEAQ. The CDR3 spans 20 residues. With 5 bases clipped from V and 0 bases from J, the junction kept 14 bases outside the gene matches. CDR3 DNA: TGTGCCAGCAGCCTACCGGGACAGGGGGCTGAGAGGGGAGCCAAAAACATTCAGTACTTC. It translates to CASSLPGQGAERGAKNIQYF.

The chain recombines TRBV7-2 with TRBJ1-4; TRBD1 matches at 10 bases. The CDR3 spans 15 residues. Germline assignment: CDR1 SGHTA and CDR2 FQGNSA. With 5 bases clipped from V and 8 bases from J, the junction kept 8 bases outside the gene matches. CDR3 DNA: TGTGCCAGCAGCCGGGACAGGGGAGCGAGAGAAAAACTGTTTTTT. Its translation is CASSRDRGAREKLFF.

This sequence joins TRBV4-1 and TRBJ2-7; 7 bases fit TRBD2. Germline-derived CDR1 and CDR2 are MGHRA and YSYEKL. With 0 bases clipped from V and 2 bases from J, the junction kept 10 bases outside the gene matches. The CDR3 spans 17 residues. CDR3 in amino acids: CASSQDLGGTVTYEQYF. CDR3 bases: TGCGCCAGCAGCCAAGATCTGGGAGGGACGGTAACCTACGAGCAGTACTTC.

The chain carries TRBV5-4 and TRBJ2-7; a weak D match, TRBD1 (6 bases). This CDR3 is 18 amino acids long. Germline lookup yields CDR1 SGHNT and CDR2 YYREEE (reference sequence). V was pared by 3 bases and J by 0 bases, with 22 bases between. CDR3 coding DNA: TGTGCCAGCAGCTCCAAACGAACAGGGCCCGCTTACTCCTACGAGCAGTACTTC. Its protein is CASSSKRTGPAYSYEQYF.

This chain joins TRBV11-2 and TRBJ2-5; D remains unclear. V was cut by 1 base and J by 5 bases, with 2 bases left in between. This CDR3 contains 11 residues. Germline CDR1 and CDR2: SGHAT and FQNNGV. The CDR3 DNA sequence: TGTGCCAGCAGCTTAGCGGAGACCCAGTACTTC. It translates to CASSLAETQYF. The full variable domain, its missing parts supplied by reference TRBV11-2 and TRBJ2-5, is EAGVAQSPRYKIIEKRQSVAFWCNPISGHATLYWYQQILGQGPKLLIQFQNNGVVDDSQLPKDRFSAERLKGVDSTLKIQPAKLEDSAVYLCASSLAETQYFGPGTRLLVL.

This clone occurred a few times. The chain has TRBV4-2 and TRBJ1-5, with TRBD1 as a possible D gene (5 bases). This CDR3 is 17 amino acids long. V was pared by 0 bases and J by 7 bases, with 19 bases between. CDR1 and CDR2 (germline): LGHNA, YNFKEQ. CDR3 protein: CASSQDKEQAAWQPQHF. CDR3 DNA sequence: TGTGCCAGCAGCCAAGATAAGGAACAGGCGGCTTGGCAGCCCCAGCATTTT.

V is TRBV27 and J is TRBJ1-4; 7 nucleotides line up with TRBD1. The CDR3 sequence is 13 residues long. The germline V gene encodes CDR1 MNHEY and CDR2 SMNVEV (reference sequence). The trim removed 7 bases at V and 8 bases at J, leaving 7 bases unmatched. CDR3 sequence reads: CASKQQGNEKLFF. DNA for the CDR3: TGTGCCAGCAAACAACAGGGGAACGAAAAACTGTTTTTT. Looking up the rest from reference TRBV27 and TRBJ1-4 gives the full variable domain: EAQVTQNPRYLITVTGKKLTVTCSQNMNHEYMSWYRQDPGLGLRQIYYSMNVEVTDKGDVPEGYKVSRKEKRNFPLILESPSPNQTSLYFCASKQQGNEKLFFGSGTQLSVL.

The chain couples TRBV9 to TRBJ1-2; tentative D call: TRBD1 (6 bases). Trimming took 3 bases from V and 3 from J, leaving 15 bases between them. The CDR3 runs to 15 residues. CDR1 SGDLS and CDR2 YYNGEE come from the germline V gene. Here the CDR3 DNA reads TGTGCCAGCAGCGGAACAGGGCTTTTCGACTATGGCTACACCTTC. This sequence encodes CASSGTGLFDYGYTF.

The chain carries TRBV2 and TRBJ2-4; TRBD1 aligns across 9 bases. Germline V gives CDR1 SNHLY, CDR2 FYNNEI. This CDR3 is 14 amino acids long. V was pared by 6 bases and J by 3 bases, with 3 bases of the junction left unmatched. CDR3: CASRGQGGKNIQYF. The DNA of the CDR3 is TGTGCCAGCAGGGGACAGGGAGGCAAAAACATTCAGTACTTC.

The chain recombines TRBV27 with TRBJ2-3; 8 nucleotides match TRBD2. The length of the CDR3 is 14 residues. Germline assignment: CDR1 MNHEY and CDR2 SMNVEV (reference sequence). Germline trimming cut 3 bases from V and 6 bases from J; bases unmatched to any gene: 5. The CDR3 sequence: CASSFSGSRDTQYF. The DNA for the CDR3 is TGTGCCAGCAGTTTCAGCGGGAGTAGGGATACGCAGTATTTT.

The rearrangement joins TRBV11-2 to TRBJ2-5; D might be TRBD2 (6 bases). The CDR3 is made up of 15 amino acids. V was shortened by 3 bases and J by 2 bases, with 13 bases between the two germline ends. In germline, CDR1 is SGHAT, CDR2 FQNNGV. The CDR3: CASSFPGSLQETQYF. CDR3 bases: TGTGCCAGCAGCTTCCCCGGGAGCTTACAAGAGACCCAGTACTTC.

The chain joins TRBV9 to TRBJ1-1; D perhaps matches TRBD1 (6 bases). The CDR3 is 14 residues long. Trimming removed 0 bases at V and 6 bases at J, with 12 bases between. Per germline, CDR1 SGDLS and CDR2 YYNGEE. CDR3 protein: CASSVGSGGSEAFF. The CDR3 nucleotides read TGTGCCAGCAGCGTAGGGTCGGGGGGCTCTGAAGCTTTCTTT.

The chain employs TRBV5-1 and TRBJ2-1; 14 bases are shared with TRBD2. The germline gives CDR1 SGHRS, CDR2 YFSETQ. The CDR3 length is 19 residues. The V and J ends lost 3 bases and 10 bases, in that order; junction bases with no gene match: 18. The CDR3 reads CASSSRLTSGRASVREQFF. In DNA, the CDR3 is TGCGCCAGCAGCTCGAGATTGACTAGCGGGAGGGCCTCGGTCCGGGAGCAGTTCTTC.